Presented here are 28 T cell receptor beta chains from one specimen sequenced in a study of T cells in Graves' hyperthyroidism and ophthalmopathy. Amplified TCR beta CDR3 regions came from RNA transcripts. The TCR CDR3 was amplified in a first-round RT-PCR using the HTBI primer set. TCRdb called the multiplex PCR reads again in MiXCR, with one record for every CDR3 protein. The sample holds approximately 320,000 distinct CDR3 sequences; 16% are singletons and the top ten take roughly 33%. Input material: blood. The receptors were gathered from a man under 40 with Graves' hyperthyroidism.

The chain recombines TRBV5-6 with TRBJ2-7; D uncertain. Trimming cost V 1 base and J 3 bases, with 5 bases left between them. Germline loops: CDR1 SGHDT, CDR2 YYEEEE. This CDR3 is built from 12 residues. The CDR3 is CASSLTDYEQYF. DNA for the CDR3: TGTGCCAGCAGCTTGACAGACTACGAGCAGTACTTC.

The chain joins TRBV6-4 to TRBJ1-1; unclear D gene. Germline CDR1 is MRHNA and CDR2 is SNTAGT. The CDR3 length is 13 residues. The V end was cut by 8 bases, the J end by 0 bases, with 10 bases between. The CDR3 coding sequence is TGTGCCAGCTCCGTCAGATTGAACACTGAAGCTTTCTTT. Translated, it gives CASSVRLNTEAFF.

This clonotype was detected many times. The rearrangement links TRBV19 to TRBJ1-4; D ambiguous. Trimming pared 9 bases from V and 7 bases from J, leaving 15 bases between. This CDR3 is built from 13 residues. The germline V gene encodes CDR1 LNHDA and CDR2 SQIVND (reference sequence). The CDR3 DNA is TGTGCCAGCTCTTGGAAGGCTGGTGAAAAACTGTTTTTT. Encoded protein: CASSWKAGEKLFF.

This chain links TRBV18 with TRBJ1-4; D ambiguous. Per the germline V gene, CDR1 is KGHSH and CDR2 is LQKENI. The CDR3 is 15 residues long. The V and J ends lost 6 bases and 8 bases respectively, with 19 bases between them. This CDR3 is CASSRSEQGGEKLFF. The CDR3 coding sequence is TGTGCCAGCTCGCGATCGGAACAAGGTGGCGAAAAACTGTTTTTT. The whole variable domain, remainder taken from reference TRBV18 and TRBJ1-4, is NAGVMQNPRHLVRRRGQEARLRCSPMKGHSHVYWYRQLPEEGLKFMVYLQKENIIDESGMPKERFSAEFPKEGPSILRIQQVVRGDSAAYFCASSRSEQGGEKLFFGSGTQLSVL.

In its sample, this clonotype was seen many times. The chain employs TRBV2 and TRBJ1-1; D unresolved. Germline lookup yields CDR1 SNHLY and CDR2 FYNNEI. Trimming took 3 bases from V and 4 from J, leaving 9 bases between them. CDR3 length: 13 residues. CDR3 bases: TGTGCCAGCAGTGAGGGCAGTCCCACTGAAGCTTTCTTT. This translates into CASSEGSPTEAFF.

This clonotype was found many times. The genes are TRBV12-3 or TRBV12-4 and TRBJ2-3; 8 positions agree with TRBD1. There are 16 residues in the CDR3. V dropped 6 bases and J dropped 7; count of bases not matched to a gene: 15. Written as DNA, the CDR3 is TGTGCCAGCAGCAACAGAGGACAGGGATGGAGGAATACGCAGTATTTT. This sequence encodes CASSNRGQGWRNTQYF.

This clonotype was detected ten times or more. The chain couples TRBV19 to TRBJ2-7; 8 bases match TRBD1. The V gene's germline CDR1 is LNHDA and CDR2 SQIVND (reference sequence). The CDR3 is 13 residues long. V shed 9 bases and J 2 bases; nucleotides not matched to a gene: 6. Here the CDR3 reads CARTPGQAYEQYF. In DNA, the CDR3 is TGTGCCAGGACACCGGGACAGGCCTACGAGCAGTACTTC.

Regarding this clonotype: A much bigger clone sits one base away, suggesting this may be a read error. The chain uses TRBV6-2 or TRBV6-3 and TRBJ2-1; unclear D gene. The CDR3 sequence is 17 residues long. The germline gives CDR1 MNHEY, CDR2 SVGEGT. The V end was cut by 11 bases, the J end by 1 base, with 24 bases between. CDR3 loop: CARLPPSLGRSYNEQFF. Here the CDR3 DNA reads TGTGCCCGCTTGCCCCCCTCTCTAGGGCGGTCCTACAATGAGCAGTTCTTC.

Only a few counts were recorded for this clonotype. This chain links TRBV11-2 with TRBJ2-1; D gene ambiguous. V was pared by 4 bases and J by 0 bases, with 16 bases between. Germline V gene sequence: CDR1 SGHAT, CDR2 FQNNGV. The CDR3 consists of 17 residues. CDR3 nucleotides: TGTGCCAGCAGCTCAGCGCAATCTTTCAACTCCTACAATGAGCAGTTCTTC. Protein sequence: CASSSAQSFNSYNEQFF.

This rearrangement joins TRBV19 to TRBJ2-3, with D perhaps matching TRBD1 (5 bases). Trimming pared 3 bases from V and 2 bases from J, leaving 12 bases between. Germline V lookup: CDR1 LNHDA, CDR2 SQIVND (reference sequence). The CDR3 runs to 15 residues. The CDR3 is CASSIQGALTDTQYF. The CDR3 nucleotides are TGTGCCAGTAGTATCCAGGGTGCCCTCACAGATACGCAGTATTTT.

The CDR3 spells CASSQPMRATSSSYNEQFF. CDR3 DNA: TGTGCCAGCAGCCAACCCATGAGGGCGACTAGCTCTTCCTACAATGAGCAGTTCTTC. J is TRBJ2-1 and V is TRBV3-1; 7 bases are a match to TRBD2. CDR3 length: 19 amino acids. V dropped 2 bases and J dropped 1; count of bases not matched to a gene: 14. Germline-derived CDR1 and CDR2 are LGHDT and YNNKEL (reference sequence).

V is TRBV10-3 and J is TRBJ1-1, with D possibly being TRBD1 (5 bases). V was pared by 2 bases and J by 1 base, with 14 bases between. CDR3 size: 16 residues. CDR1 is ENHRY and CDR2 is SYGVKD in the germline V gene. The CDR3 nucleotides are TGTGCCATCAGTGAGCAGGGACTTCAGGGGAACACTGAAGCTTTCTTT. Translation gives CAISEQGLQGNTEAFF.

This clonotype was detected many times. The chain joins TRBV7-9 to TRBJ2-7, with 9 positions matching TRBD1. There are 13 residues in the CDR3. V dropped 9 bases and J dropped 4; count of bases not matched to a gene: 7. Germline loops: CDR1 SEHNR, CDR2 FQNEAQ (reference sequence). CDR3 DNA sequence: TGTGCCAGTGGGGACAGGGTGGCGTACGAGCAGTACTTC. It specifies CASGDRVAYEQYF.

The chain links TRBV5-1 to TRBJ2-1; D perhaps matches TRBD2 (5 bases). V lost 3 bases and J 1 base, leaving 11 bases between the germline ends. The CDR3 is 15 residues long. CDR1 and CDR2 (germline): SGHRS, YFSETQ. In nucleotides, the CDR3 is TGCGCCAGCAGCTCGGACTGGCCTTCCTACAATGAGCAGTTCTTC. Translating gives CASSSDWPSYNEQFF.

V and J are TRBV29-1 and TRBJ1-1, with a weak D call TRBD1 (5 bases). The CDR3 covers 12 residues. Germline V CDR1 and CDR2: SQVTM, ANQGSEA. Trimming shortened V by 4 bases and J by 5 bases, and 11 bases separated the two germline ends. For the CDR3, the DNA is TGCAGCGTTGTGTTTGGGGGGACTGAAGCTTTCTTT. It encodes CSVVFGGTEAFF.

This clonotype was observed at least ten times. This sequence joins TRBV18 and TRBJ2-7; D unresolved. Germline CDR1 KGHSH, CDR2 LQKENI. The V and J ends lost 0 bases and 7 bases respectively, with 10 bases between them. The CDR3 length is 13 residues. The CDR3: CASSPPSVGEQYF. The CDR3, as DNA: TGTGCCAGCTCACCACCTTCGGTTGGGGAGCAGTACTTC.

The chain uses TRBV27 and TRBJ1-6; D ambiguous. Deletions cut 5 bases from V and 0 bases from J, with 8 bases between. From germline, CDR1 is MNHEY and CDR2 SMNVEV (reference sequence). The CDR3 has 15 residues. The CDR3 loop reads CASSDESSYNSPLHF. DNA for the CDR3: TGTGCCAGCAGTGACGAGAGCTCCTATAATTCACCCCTCCACTTT.

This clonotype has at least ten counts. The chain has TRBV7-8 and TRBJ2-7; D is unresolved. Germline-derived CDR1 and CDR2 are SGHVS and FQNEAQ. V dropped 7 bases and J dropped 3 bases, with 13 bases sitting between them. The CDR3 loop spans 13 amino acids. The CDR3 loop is CASKPIENYEQYF. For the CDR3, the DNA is TGTGCCAGCAAACCCATAGAAAACTACGAGCAGTACTTC.

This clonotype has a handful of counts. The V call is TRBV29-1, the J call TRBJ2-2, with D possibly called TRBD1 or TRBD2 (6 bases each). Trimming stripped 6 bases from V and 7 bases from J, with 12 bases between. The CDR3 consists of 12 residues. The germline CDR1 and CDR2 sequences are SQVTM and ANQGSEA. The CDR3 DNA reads TGCAGCGTGGAGGGACAACTCGGGGAGCTGTTTTTT. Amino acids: CSVEGQLGELFF.

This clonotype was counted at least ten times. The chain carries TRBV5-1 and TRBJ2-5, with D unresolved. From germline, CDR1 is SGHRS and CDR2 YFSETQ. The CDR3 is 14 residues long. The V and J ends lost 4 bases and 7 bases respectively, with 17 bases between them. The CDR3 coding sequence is TGCGCCAGCAGCACAGAGCCGAGCCACGGGACCCAGTACTTC. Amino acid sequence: CASSTEPSHGTQYF.

CDR3 sequence: CASSSEGSTSGFVNNEQFF. The CDR3 DNA is TGTGCCAGCTCGTCGGAGGGCTCGACTAGCGGGTTCGTGAACAATGAGCAGTTCTTC. J is TRBJ2-1 and V is TRBV18, with 10 bases aligning to TRBD2. The V gene's germline CDR1 is KGHSH and CDR2 LQKENI. This CDR3 is built from 19 residues. The junction had 19 bases not matched to a gene; V was cut back by 6 bases and J by 5 bases.

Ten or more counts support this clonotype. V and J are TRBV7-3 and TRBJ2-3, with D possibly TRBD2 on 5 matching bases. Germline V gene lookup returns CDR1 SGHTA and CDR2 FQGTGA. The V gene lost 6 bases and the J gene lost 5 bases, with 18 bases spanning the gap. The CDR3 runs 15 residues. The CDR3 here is CASSRGSAFLDTQYF. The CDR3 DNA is TGTGCCAGCAGTCGCGGGTCAGCTTTCTTAGATACGCAGTATTTT.

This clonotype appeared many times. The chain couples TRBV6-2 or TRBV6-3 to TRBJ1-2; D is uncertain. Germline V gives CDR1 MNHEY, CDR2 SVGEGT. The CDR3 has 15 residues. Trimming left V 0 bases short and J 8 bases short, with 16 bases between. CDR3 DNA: TGTGCCAGCAGTTACTCGGCGGCAGCCAGTGGGGGCTACACCTTC. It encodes CASSYSAAASGGYTF.

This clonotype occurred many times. The CDR3 reads CAWATSYGGIEALFF. DNA of the CDR3: TGTGCCTGGGCTACTTCGTATGGAGGGATAGAAGCACTGTTTTTT. This chain joins TRBV30 and TRBJ1-4, with unresolved D. The germline gives CDR1 GTSNPN, CDR2 SVGIG (reference sequence). V was trimmed by 5 bases and J by 13 bases, leaving 26 bases between them. The CDR3 has 15 amino acids. Drawing the rest from reference TRBV30 and TRBJ1-4, the complete variable domain is SQTIHQWPATLVQPVGSPLSLECTVEGTSNPNLYWYRQAAGRGLQLLFYSVGIGQISSEVPQNLSASRPQDRQFILSSKKLLLSDSGFYLCAWATSYGGIEALFFGSGTQLSVL.

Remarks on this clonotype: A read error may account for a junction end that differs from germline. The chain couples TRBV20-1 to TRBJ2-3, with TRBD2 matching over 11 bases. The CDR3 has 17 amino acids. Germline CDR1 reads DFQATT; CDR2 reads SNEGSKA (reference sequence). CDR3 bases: TGCAGTGCCAGAGGGACTAGCGGTGCCTCTAGCACAGATACGCAGTATTTT. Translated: CSARGTSGASSTDTQYF.

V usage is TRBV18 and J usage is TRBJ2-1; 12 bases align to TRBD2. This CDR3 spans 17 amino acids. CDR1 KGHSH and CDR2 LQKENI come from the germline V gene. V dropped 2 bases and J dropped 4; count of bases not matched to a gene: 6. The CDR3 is CASSPVPGLAGYNEQFF. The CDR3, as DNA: TGTGCCAGCTCACCAGTCCCCGGACTAGCGGGATACAATGAGCAGTTCTTC.

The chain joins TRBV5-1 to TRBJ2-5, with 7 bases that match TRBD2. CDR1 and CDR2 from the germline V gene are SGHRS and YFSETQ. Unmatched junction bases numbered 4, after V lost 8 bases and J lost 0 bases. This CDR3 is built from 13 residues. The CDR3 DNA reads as TGCGCCAGTAGAGCGGGAAACCAAGAGACCCAGTACTTC. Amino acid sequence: CASRAGNQETQYF. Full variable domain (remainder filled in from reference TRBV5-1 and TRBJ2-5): KAGVTQTPRYLIKTRGQQVTLSCSPISGHRSVSWYQQTPGQGLQFLFEYFSETQRNKGNFPGRFSGRQFSNSRSEMNVSTLELGDSALYLCASRAGNQETQYFGPGTRLLVL.

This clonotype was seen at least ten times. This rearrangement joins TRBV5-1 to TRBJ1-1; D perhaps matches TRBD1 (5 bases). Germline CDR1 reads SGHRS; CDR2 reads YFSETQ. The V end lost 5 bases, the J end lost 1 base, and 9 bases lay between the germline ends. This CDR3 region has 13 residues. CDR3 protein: CASSRQQNTEAFF. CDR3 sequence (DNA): TGCGCCAGCAGTAGACAGCAGAACACTGAAGCTTTCTTT.